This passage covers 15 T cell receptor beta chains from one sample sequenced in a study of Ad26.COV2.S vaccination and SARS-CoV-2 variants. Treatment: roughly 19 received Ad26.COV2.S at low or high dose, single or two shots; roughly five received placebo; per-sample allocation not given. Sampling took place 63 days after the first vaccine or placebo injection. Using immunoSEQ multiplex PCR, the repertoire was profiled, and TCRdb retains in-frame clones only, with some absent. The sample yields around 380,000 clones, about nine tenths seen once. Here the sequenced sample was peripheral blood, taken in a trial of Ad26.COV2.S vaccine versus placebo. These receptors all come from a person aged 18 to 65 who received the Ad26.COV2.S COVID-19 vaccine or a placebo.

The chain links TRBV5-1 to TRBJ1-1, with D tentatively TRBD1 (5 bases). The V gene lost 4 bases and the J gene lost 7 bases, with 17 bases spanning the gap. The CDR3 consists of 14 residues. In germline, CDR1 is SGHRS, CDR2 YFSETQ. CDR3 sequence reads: CASSPGWGNDEAFF. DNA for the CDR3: TGCGCCAGCAGCCCCGGGTGGGGGAACGATGAAGCTTTCTTT.

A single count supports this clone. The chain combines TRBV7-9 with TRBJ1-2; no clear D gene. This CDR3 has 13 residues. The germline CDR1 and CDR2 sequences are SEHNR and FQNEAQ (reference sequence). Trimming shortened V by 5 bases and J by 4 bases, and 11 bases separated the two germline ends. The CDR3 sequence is CASSLDWAYGYTF. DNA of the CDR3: TGTGCCAGCAGCCTGGACTGGGCCTATGGCTACACCTTC. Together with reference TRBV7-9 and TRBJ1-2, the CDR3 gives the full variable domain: DTGVSQNPRHKITKRGQNVTFRCDPISEHNRLYWYRQTLGQGPEFLTYFQNEAQLEKSRLLSDRFSAERPKGSFSTLEIQRTEQGDSAMYLCASSLDWAYGYTFGSGTRLTVV.

The CDR3 here is CASSYHGGGDTQYF. For the CDR3, the DNA is TGTGCCAGCAGTTACCACGGGGGAGGGGATACGCAGTATTTT. V is TRBV6-5 and J is TRBJ2-3; TRBD2 agrees at 7 bases. V was pared by 2 bases and J by 6 bases, with 5 bases of the junction left unmatched. CDR1 is MNHEY and CDR2 is SVGAGI in the germline V gene. CDR3 length: 14 residues.

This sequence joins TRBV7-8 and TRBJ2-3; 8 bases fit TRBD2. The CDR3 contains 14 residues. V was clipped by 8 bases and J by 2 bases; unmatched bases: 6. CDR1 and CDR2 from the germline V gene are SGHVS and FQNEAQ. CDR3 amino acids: CASEAGANTDTQYF. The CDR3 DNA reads TGTGCCAGCGAAGCGGGGGCAAACACAGATACGCAGTATTTT.

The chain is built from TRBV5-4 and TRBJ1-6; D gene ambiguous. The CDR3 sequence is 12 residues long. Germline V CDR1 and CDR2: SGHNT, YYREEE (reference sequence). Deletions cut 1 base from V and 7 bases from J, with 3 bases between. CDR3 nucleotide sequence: TGTGCCAGCAGCTTGCGCAATTCACCCCTCCACTTT. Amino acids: CASSLRNSPLHF. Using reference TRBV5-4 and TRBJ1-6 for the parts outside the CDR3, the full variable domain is ETGVTQSPTHLIKTRGQQVTLRCSSQSGHNTVSWYQQALGQGPQFIFQYYREEENGRGNFPPRFSGLQFPNYSSELNVNALELDDSALYLCASSLRNSPLHFGNGTRLTVT.

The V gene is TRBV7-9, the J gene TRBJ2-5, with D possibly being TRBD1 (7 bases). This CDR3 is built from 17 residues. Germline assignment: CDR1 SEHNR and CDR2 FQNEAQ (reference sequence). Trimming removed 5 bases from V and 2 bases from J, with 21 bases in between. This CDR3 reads CASSHRAAGGRQETQYF. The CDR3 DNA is TGTGCCAGCAGCCACCGGGCGGCAGGGGGGAGGCAAGAGACCCAGTACTTC.

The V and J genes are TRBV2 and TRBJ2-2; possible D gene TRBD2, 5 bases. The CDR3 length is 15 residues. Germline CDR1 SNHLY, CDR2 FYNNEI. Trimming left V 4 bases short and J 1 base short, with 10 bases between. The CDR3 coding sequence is TGTGCCAGCAGTGCTCCGGGAATGAACACCGGGGAGCTGTTTTTT. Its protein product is CASSAPGMNTGELFF.

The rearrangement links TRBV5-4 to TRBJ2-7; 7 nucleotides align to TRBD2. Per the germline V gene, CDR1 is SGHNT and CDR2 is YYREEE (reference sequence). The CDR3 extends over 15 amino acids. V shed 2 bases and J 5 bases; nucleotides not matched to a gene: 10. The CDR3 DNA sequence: TGTGCCAGCAGCTTTGGGGCCGGGAGCGGGGACGAGCAGTACTTC. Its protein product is CASSFGAGSGDEQYF.

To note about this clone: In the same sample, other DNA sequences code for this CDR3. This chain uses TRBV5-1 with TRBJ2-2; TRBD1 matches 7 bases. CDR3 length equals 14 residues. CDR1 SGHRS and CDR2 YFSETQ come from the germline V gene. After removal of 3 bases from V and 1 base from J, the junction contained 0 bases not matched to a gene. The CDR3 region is CASSWTGNTGELFF. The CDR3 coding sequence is TGCGCCAGCAGCTGGACAGGGAACACCGGGGAGCTGTTTTTT.

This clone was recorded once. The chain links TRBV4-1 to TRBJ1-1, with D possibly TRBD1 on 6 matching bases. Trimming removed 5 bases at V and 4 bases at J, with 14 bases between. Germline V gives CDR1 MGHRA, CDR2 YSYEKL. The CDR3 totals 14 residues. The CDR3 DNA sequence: TGCGCCAGCAGCTTCGGGGGCTTAAGCACTGAAGCTTTCTTT. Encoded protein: CASSFGGLSTEAFF.

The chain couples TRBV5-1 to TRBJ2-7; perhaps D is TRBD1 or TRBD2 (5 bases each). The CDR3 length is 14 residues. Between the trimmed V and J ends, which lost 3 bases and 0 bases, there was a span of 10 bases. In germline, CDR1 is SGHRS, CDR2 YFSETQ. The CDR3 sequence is CASSSGLNSYEQYF. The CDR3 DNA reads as TGCGCCAGCAGCTCGGGGCTGAACTCCTACGAGCAGTACTTC.

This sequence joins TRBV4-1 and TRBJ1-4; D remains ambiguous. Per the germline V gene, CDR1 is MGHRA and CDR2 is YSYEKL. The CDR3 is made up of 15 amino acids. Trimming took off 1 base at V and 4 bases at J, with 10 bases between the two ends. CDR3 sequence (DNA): TGCGCCAGCAGCCAAGTTCCACAGAGTAATGAAAAACTGTTTTTT. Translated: CASSQVPQSNEKLFF.

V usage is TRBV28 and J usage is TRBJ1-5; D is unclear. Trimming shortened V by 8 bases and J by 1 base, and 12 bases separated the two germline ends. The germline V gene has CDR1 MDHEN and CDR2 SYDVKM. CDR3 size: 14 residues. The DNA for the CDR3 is TGTGCCAGCCGCGAGCGGCAAAGCAATCAGCCCCAGCATTTT. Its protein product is CASRERQSNQPQHF.

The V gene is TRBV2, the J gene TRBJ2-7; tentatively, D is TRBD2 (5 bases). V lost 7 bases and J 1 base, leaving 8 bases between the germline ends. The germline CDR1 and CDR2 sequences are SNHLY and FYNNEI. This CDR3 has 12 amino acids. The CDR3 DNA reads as TGTGCCAGCACGGAGGAATCCTACGAGCAGTACTTC. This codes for CASTEESYEQYF.

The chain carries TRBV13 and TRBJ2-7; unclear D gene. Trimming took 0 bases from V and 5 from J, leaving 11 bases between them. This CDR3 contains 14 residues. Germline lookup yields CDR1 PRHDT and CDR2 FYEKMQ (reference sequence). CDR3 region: CASSLGRSAHEQYF. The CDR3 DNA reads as TGTGCCAGCAGCTTAGGCCGGTCAGCGCACGAGCAGTACTTC. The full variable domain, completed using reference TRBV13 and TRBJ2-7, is AAGVIQSPRHLIKEKRETATLKCYPIPRHDTVYWYQQGPGQDPQFLISFYEKMQSDKGSIPDRFSAQQFSDYHSELNMSSLELGDSALYFCASSLGRSAHEQYFGPGTRLTVT.